Listed here are 21 T cell receptor beta chains from one sample, sequenced in a study of response to subunit inactivated influenza vaccine (dated by TCRdb to 2017 to 2018). Library method: RT-PCR. Sequenced on an Illumina HiSeq 2500. TCRdb took the public reads, trimmed them with fastp at Q25, ran MiXCR for clone calling and kept in-frame beta chains. Merged by CDR3 protein, the rows form single entries marked with the most common genes and DNA. The table for this sample lists under 550,000 distinct CDR3 sequences; less than 7.5% of them were counted only once. The biggest ten clones account for 10% to 15% of the sample. The sample here was PBMCs from blood, taken roughly 24 months after vaccination. The origin of the receptors is a man aged 45 to 70 who received an inactivated influenza vaccine. Donor details come from another sample of the same person, matched by shared clones.

The chain couples TRBV18 to TRBJ2-1; no firm D call. The V gene's germline CDR1 is KGHSH and CDR2 LQKENI. CDR3 length equals 12 residues. The ends were cut back, 4 bases at V and 6 bases at J, with 7 bases in the middle. In nucleotides, the CDR3 is TGTGCCAGCTCACAGGACGGCAATGAGCAGTTCTTC. The encoded protein is CASSQDGNEQFF. Variable domain in full (rest from reference TRBV18 and TRBJ2-1): NAGVMQNPRHLVRRRGQEARLRCSPMKGHSHVYWYRQLPEEGLKFMVYLQKENIIDESGMPKERFSAEFPKEGPSILRIQQVVRGDSAAYFCASSQDGNEQFFGPGTRLTVL.

This clonotype has ten or more counts. This chain links TRBV2 with TRBJ2-5; 14 positions agree with TRBD2. The V and J ends lost 6 bases and 4 bases, in that order; junction bases with no gene match: 4. Looked up from germline, CDR1 is SNHLY and CDR2 is FYNNEI. CDR3 size: 15 residues. The CDR3 here is CASRGLAGGRETQYF. For the CDR3, the DNA is TGTGCCAGCAGAGGACTAGCGGGGGGTCGAGAGACCCAGTACTTC.

This chain joins TRBV29-1 and TRBJ2-5, with unresolved D. The CDR3 totals 12 residues. Trimming cost V 4 bases and J 3 bases, with 9 bases left between them. The germline V gene has CDR1 SQVTM and CDR2 ANQGSEA. The CDR3 loop reads CSVGKGKETQYF. The CDR3 coding sequence is TGCAGCGTTGGGAAGGGAAAAGAGACCCAGTACTTC. Based on the CDR3 plus reference TRBV29-1 and TRBJ2-5, the full variable domain is SAVISQKPSRDICQRGTSLTIQCQVDSQVTMMFWYRQQPGQSLTLIATANQGSEATYESGFVIDKFPISRPNLTFSTLTVSNMSPEDSSIYLCSVGKGKETQYFGPGTRLLVL.

This clonotype was seen many times. The chain recombines TRBV3-1 with TRBJ2-5; tentative D call: TRBD2 (5 bases). Germline V gene lookup returns CDR1 LGHDT and CDR2 YNNKEL (reference sequence). V dropped 6 bases and J dropped 2 bases, with 7 bases sitting between them. This CDR3 region has 12 residues. CDR3 protein: CASRRTQETQYF. The CDR3 DNA is TGTGCCAGCAGACGGACTCAAGAGACCCAGTACTTC.

This clonotype has at least ten counts. This sequence joins TRBV5-1 and TRBJ2-2; tentative D call: TRBD1 (5 bases). Germline loops: CDR1 SGHRS, CDR2 YFSETQ. The germline V and J ends were trimmed by 6 bases and 0 bases, with 12 bases remaining between them. The CDR3 runs to 15 residues. The CDR3: CASMLRVSNTGELFF. CDR3 coding DNA: TGCGCCAGCATGCTCAGGGTGTCGAACACCGGGGAGCTGTTTTTT. The complete variable domain, with remaining parts taken from reference TRBV5-1 and TRBJ2-2, reads KAGVTQTPRYLIKTRGQQVTLSCSPISGHRSVSWYQQTPGQGLQFLFEYFSETQRNKGNFPGRFSGRQFSNSRSEMNVSTLELGDSALYLCASMLRVSNTGELFFGEGSRLTVL.

The chain is built from TRBV12-3 or TRBV12-4 and TRBJ2-1, with 9 bases fitting TRBD2. V lost 6 bases and J lost 5; bases outside the gene matches: 5. The CDR3 is 14 amino acids. CDR3 nucleotides: TGTGCCAGCAGATCTAGCGGGGCCCACAATGAGCAGTTCTTC. Protein: CASRSSGAHNEQFF.

This clonotype was found a few times. The chain recombines TRBV7-2 with TRBJ2-7; the D gene is possibly TRBD1 (5 bases). The CDR3 is 15 residues long. Looked up from germline, CDR1 is SGHTA and CDR2 is FQGNSA. Trimming pared 2 bases from V and 2 bases from J, leaving 13 bases between. The CDR3 spells CASSLWAGNPYEQYF. The CDR3 bases are TGTGCCAGCAGCTTATGGGCAGGGAACCCCTACGAGCAGTACTTC.

This clonotype showed up just a few times. The J gene is TRBJ1-5, the V gene TRBV10-3; 8 bases line up with TRBD1. The CDR3 sequence is 15 residues long. V dropped 11 bases and J dropped 6; count of bases not matched to a gene: 15. Germline-derived CDR1 and CDR2 are ENHRY and SYGVKD. This CDR3 is CASRSGRGPSQPQHF. CDR3 in DNA: TGTGCCTCCCGGTCGGGCAGGGGGCCGAGTCAGCCCCAGCATTTT.

This clonotype was seen repeatedly, ten times or more. J is TRBJ1-5 and V is TRBV5-5, with D perhaps matching TRBD1 (6 bases). Germline-derived CDR1 and CDR2 are SGHKS and YYEKEE (reference sequence). V was cut by 4 bases and J by 3 bases, with 17 bases left in between. CDR3 length equals 16 residues. In nucleotides, the CDR3 is TGTGCCAGCAGCCCGACAGGAGATCTTCTCAATCAGCCCCAGCATTTT. Amino acid sequence: CASSPTGDLLNQPQHF.

To note about this clonotype: Being one base from a much bigger clone, this may be a read error. Since no conserved phenylalanine or tryptophan closes the CDR3, a read error is the likely cause. This chain connects TRBV25-1 to TRBJ2-7, with D unresolved. CDR3 length: 14 amino acids. Trimming took 1 base from V and 0 from J, leaving 7 bases between them. Germline CDR1 reads MGHDK; CDR2 reads SYGVNS. The CDR3 DNA reads TGTGCCAGCAGTGAATCCGGCCGCTCCTACGAGCAGTACTCC. Encoded protein: CASSESGRSYEQYS.

The chain recombines TRBV29-1 with TRBJ2-5; D ambiguous. Germline-derived CDR1 and CDR2 are SQVTM and ANQGSEA. Trimming took off 3 bases at V and 2 bases at J, with 10 bases between the two ends. This CDR3 contains 13 residues. CDR3 nucleotide sequence: TGCAGCGTTGATTCTAACTTGCAAGAGACCCAGTACTTC. Encoded protein: CSVDSNLQETQYF.

J is TRBJ2-1 and V is TRBV11-2, with TRBD1 matching 9 bases. This CDR3 has 15 residues. CDR1 and CDR2 from the germline V gene are SGHAT and FQNNGV. V lost 5 bases to trimming and J lost 9 bases; unmatched junction nucleotides: 11. The CDR3 nucleotides are TGTGCCAGCAGCGTACAGGGGGCTATAAGTAGTGAGCAGTTCTTC. Encoded protein: CASSVQGAISSEQFF. Together with reference TRBV11-2 and TRBJ2-1, the CDR3 gives the full variable domain: EAGVAQSPRYKIIEKRQSVAFWCNPISGHATLYWYQQILGQGPKLLIQFQNNGVVDDSQLPKDRFSAERLKGVDSTLKIQPAKLEDSAVYLCASSVQGAISSEQFFGPGTRLTVL.

This clonotype was seen a handful of times. This chain connects TRBV12-3 or TRBV12-4 to TRBJ1-2; no clear D gene. Trimming took off 0 bases at V and 5 bases at J, with 7 bases between the two ends. CDR3 size: 13 residues. CDR3 protein: CASSLASPYGYTF. In DNA form, the CDR3 reads TGTGCCAGCAGTTTAGCAAGTCCTTATGGCTACACCTTC.

The J gene is TRBJ1-1, the V gene TRBV4-2, with a tentative D call TRBD1 (6 bases). V was trimmed by 4 bases and J by 6 bases, leaving 15 bases between them. The V gene's germline CDR1 is LGHNA and CDR2 YNFKEQ. CDR3 length: 14 residues. The CDR3 protein is CASSLTGQTPEAFF. The CDR3 DNA reads as TGTGCCAGCAGCCTGACCGGACAGACTCCTGAAGCTTTCTTT.

This clonotype was counted only a few times. V gene TRBV7-9 combines with J gene TRBJ2-7, with TRBD1 as a possible D gene (6 bases). V shed 5 bases and J shed 2 bases, with 13 bases lying between them. The germline V gene encodes CDR1 SEHNR and CDR2 FQNEAQ (reference sequence). The CDR3 extends over 14 amino acids. Here the CDR3 reads CASSTYRVPYEQYF. The CDR3 nucleotides are TGTGCCAGCAGCACCTACAGGGTCCCCTACGAGCAGTACTTC. The entire variable domain, with the rest obtained from reference TRBV7-9 and TRBJ2-7, is as follows: DTGVSQNPRHKITKRGQNVTFRCDPISEHNRLYWYRQTLGQGPEFLTYFQNEAQLEKSRLLSDRFSAERPKGSFSTLEIQRTEQGDSAMYLCASSTYRVPYEQYFGPGTRLTVT.

J is TRBJ2-7 and V is TRBV29-1, with a weak D call TRBD1 (5 bases). Trimming stripped 6 bases from V and 1 base from J, with 13 bases between. Germline V lookup: CDR1 SQVTM, CDR2 ANQGSEA. The CDR3 covers 13 residues. DNA for the CDR3: TGCAGCGTCCGATCGCGACAGTCCTACGAGCAGTACTTC. This translates into CSVRSRQSYEQYF.

This clonotype was detected a few times. The chain combines TRBV20-1 with TRBJ2-1; 8 nucleotides match TRBD2. The CDR3 spans 16 residues. The ends lost 2 bases at V and 1 base at J; junction bases unmatched: 7. Germline CDR1 is DFQATT and CDR2 is SNEGSKA (reference sequence). As DNA, the CDR3 is TGCAGTGCTAGACGGAGCGGGGGCCTTTCCTACAATGAGCAGTTCTTC. Its protein is CSARRSGGLSYNEQFF.

The rearrangement links TRBV24-1 to TRBJ2-1, with 13 nucleotides matching TRBD2. V gave up 1 base and J gave up 0 bases; unmatched junction bases: 8. The CDR3 sequence is 20 residues long. In germline, CDR1 is KGHDR, CDR2 SFDVKD. Here the CDR3 reads CATSDFGGLAGPFSYNEQFF. The CDR3 DNA reads TGTGCCACCAGTGATTTTGGGGGACTAGCGGGACCCTTCTCCTACAATGAGCAGTTCTTC.

This clonotype was seen a handful of times. This chain links TRBV4-1 with TRBJ2-7, with unresolved D. With 0 bases removed from V and 7 bases from J, the gap between germline ends came to 10 bases. Germline V gives CDR1 MGHRA, CDR2 YSYEKL. The CDR3 spans 13 residues. The DNA of the CDR3 is TGCGCCAGCAGCCAAGAACTCCGCTTGGAGCAGTACTTC. It encodes CASSQELRLEQYF.

There are a few counts of this clonotype. The rearrangement joins TRBV29-1 to TRBJ2-1; D possibly matches TRBD1 or TRBD2 (5 bases each). The germline CDR1 and CDR2 sequences are SQVTM and ANQGSEA. Trimming cost V 3 bases and J 7 bases, with 19 bases left between them. The CDR3 has 15 residues. The CDR3 coding sequence is TGCAGCGTTGAGGGGGATCGGGGTATTGGTAATGAGCAGTTCTTC. It encodes CSVEGDRGIGNEQFF.

This clonotype was detected a few times. The chain combines TRBV9 with TRBJ2-2, with D possibly called TRBD1 or TRBD2 (5 bases each). Germline V gives CDR1 SGDLS, CDR2 YYNGEE. This CDR3 has 17 residues. Trimming took off 0 bases at V and 4 bases at J, with 16 bases between the two ends. CDR3: CASSVDSGLGGTGELFF. The CDR3 nucleotides read TGTGCCAGCAGCGTAGATTCGGGTCTTGGGGGCACCGGGGAGCTGTTTTTT.